The rows below give T cell receptor beta chains drawn from one sample of a study of long-term antiretroviral therapy in people with HIV. The table came from immunoSEQ multiplex PCR; TCRdb's copy has only in-frame clones and leaves some out. The sample holds about 28,000 clones, roughly 87% seen once. The sample was unsorted PBMCs, taken 2 years after starting antiretroviral therapy. The receptors were sampled from a man aged 45-65 years with HIV. The CDR3 runs from the conserved cysteine through the conserved F or W. A D gene is named only where the DNA matches it firmly. The size entry is marked missing in some rows and otherwise reads once, few, many or a size class.

d_gene: NA; abundance: NA; v_gene: TRBV7-9; j_gene: TRBJ2-2; CDR3nt: TGTGCCAGCAGCCACCGCGGCGGCACCGGGGAGCTGTTTTTT; CDR3aa: CASSHRGGTGELFF
d_gene: NA; abundance: NA; v_gene: TRBV19; j_gene: TRBJ1-1; CDR3nt: TGTGCCAGTAGTATCGGGGGGTCTGAAGCTTTCTTT; CDR3aa: CASSIGGSEAFF
d_gene: TRBD2; abundance: NA; v_gene: TRBV2; j_gene: TRBJ2-1; CDR3nt: TGTGCCAGCGTCTCGGGAGGGTTTAGGGATGAGCAGTTCTTC; CDR3aa: CASVSGGFRDEQFF
d_gene: TRBD1; abundance: NA; v_gene: TRBV5-1; j_gene: TRBJ1-2; CDR3nt: TGCGCCAGCAGCATATCCGGACAGGGAAATGGCTACACCTTC; CDR3aa: CASSISGQGNGYTF
d_gene: NA; abundance: NA; v_gene: TRBV7-7; j_gene: TRBJ2-2; CDR3nt: TGTGCTAGCAGCCCGGGACAAGGGGCCCCCGGGGAGCTGTTTTTT; CDR3aa: CASSPGQGAPGELFF
d_gene: NA; abundance: NA; v_gene: TRBV15; j_gene: TRBJ2-7; CDR3nt: TGTGCCACCAGCAGAGGTCTAAAGGCACCCAACGACCACGAGCAGTACTTC; CDR3aa: CATSRGLKAPNDHEQYF
d_gene: NA; abundance: NA; v_gene: TRBV28; j_gene: TRBJ2-5; CDR3nt: TGTGCCAGCAGCCTCAGTTTTTTGGCGGGAAACCAAGAGACCCAGTACTTC; CDR3aa: CASSLSFLAGNQETQYF
d_gene: TRBD1; abundance: once; v_gene: TRBV19; j_gene: TRBJ1-2; CDR3nt: TGTGCCAGTAGTATAAAGGGGGCAGAGGACTATGGCTACACCTTC; CDR3aa: CASSIKGAEDYGYTF
d_gene: NA; abundance: NA; v_gene: TRBV5-4; j_gene: TRBJ2-7; CDR3nt: TGTGCCAGCAGCTTGGGGAAGGGCGTCTACGAGCAGTACTTC; CDR3aa: CASSLGKGVYEQYF
d_gene: NA; abundance: NA; v_gene: TRBV14; j_gene: TRBJ1-1; CDR3nt: TGTGCCAGCAGCCAAGTAAAAGGTAAAGCTTTCTTT; CDR3aa: CASSQVKGKAFF
d_gene: NA; abundance: NA; v_gene: TRBV7-2; j_gene: TRBJ1-2; CDR3nt: TGTGCCAGCAGCTCGACAGTCTCGATCTATGGCTACACCTTC; CDR3aa: CASSSTVSIYGYTF
d_gene: NA; abundance: NA; v_gene: TRBV28; j_gene: TRBJ1-2; CDR3nt: TGTGCCAGCAGGACTGCCTATGGCTACACCTTC; CDR3aa: CASRTAYGYTF
d_gene: NA; abundance: NA; v_gene: TRBV27; j_gene: TRBJ2-7; CDR3nt: TGTGCCAGCAGTTTGGGGGCCACCTACGAGCAGTACTTC; CDR3aa: CASSLGATYEQYF
d_gene: NA; abundance: NA; v_gene: TRBV28; j_gene: TRBJ1-1; CDR3nt: TGTGCAGGCGGGACCCCTGTAACTGAAGCTTTCTTT; CDR3aa: CAGGTPVTEAFF
d_gene: NA; abundance: NA; v_gene: TRBV4-3; j_gene: TRBJ2-2; CDR3nt: TGCGCCAGCAGCCAAGAGTCTGTCTACAACACCGGGGAGCTGTTTTTT; CDR3aa: CASSQESVYNTGELFF
d_gene: NA; abundance: NA; v_gene: TRBV7-2; j_gene: TRBJ1-5; CDR3nt: TGTGCCAGCAGCTTAGCGGCAGGGCCCAATCAGCCCCAGCATTTT; CDR3aa: CASSLAAGPNQPQHF
d_gene: TRBD1; abundance: NA; v_gene: TRBV29-1; j_gene: TRBJ2-7; CDR3nt: TGCAGCGTTGTCCCTCGGACAGGGGCCTACGAGCAGTACTTC; CDR3aa: CSVVPRTGAYEQYF
d_gene: NA; abundance: NA; v_gene: TRBV2; j_gene: TRBJ1-1; CDR3nt: TGTGCCAGCAGTGAAGCGCGGTTCACTGAAGCTTTCTTT; CDR3aa: CASSEARFTEAFF
d_gene: NA; abundance: NA; v_gene: TRBV7-2; j_gene: TRBJ2-2; CDR3nt: TGTGCCAGCAGCTATTATATACATGACACAATTCAGGGCACCGGGGAGCTGTTTTTT; CDR3aa: CASSYYIHDTIQGTGELFF
d_gene: NA; abundance: NA; v_gene: TRBV28; j_gene: TRBJ1-5; CDR3nt: TGTGCCAGCAGTTTTGCAGGGACTATATTGGGCAATCAGCCCCAGCATTTT; CDR3aa: CASSFAGTILGNQPQHF
d_gene: TRBD1; abundance: NA; v_gene: TRBV27; j_gene: TRBJ1-2; CDR3nt: TGTGCCAGCAGTTTATATCCCCCAGGGGGCGGCTACACCTTC; CDR3aa: CASSLYPPGGGYTF
d_gene: TRBD1; abundance: NA; v_gene: TRBV7-8; j_gene: TRBJ2-1; CDR3nt: TGTGCCAGCAGCGCGACGAGACAGGGGGGCGAGCAGTTCTTC; CDR3aa: CASSATRQGGEQFF
d_gene: NA; abundance: NA; v_gene: TRBV5-1; j_gene: TRBJ2-7; CDR3nt: TGCGCCAGCAGCTTGAGCGAGGGGACACCCTACGAGCAGTACTTC; CDR3aa: CASSLSEGTPYEQYF
d_gene: NA; abundance: NA; v_gene: TRBV5-6; j_gene: TRBJ1-2; CDR3nt: TGTGCCAGCAGCTTGATCGGGGGTCGAGCTAACTATGGCTACACCTTC; CDR3aa: CASSLIGGRANYGYTF
d_gene: NA; abundance: NA; v_gene: TRBV4-3; j_gene: TRBJ2-3; CDR3nt: TGCGCCAGCAGCCAAGTCAATGTGGGAGATACGCAGTATTTT; CDR3aa: CASSQVNVGDTQYF
d_gene: NA; abundance: NA; v_gene: TRBV28; j_gene: TRBJ2-7; CDR3nt: TGTGCCAGCAGTTTAGGGCACGAGCAGTACTTC; CDR3aa: CASSLGHEQYF
d_gene: TRBD1; abundance: once; v_gene: TRBV5-4; j_gene: TRBJ2-2; CDR3nt: TGTGCCAGCAGCCCAGGGGGCGTTGGCACCGGGGAGCTGTTTTTT; CDR3aa: CASSPGGVGTGELFF
d_gene: NA; abundance: NA; v_gene: TRBV2; j_gene: TRBJ2-2; CDR3nt: TGTGCCAGCAGTGAAGAACAGAAGGGGTTTGGCACCGGGGAGCTGTTTTTT; CDR3aa: CASSEEQKGFGTGELFF
d_gene: NA; abundance: NA; v_gene: TRBV5-1; j_gene: TRBJ1-1; CDR3nt: TGCGCCAGCAGCTTCGAGGGGAGAGGCACTGAAGCTTTCTTT; CDR3aa: CASSFEGRGTEAFF
d_gene: NA; abundance: NA; v_gene: TRBV19; j_gene: TRBJ1-1; CDR3nt: TGTGCCAGTAGAAGGGGCACTGAAGCTTTCTTT; CDR3aa: CASRRGTEAFF
d_gene: TRBD2; abundance: NA; v_gene: TRBV30; j_gene: TRBJ2-1; CDR3nt: TGTGCCTATACCCCGGCTAGCGGGAGTCCCGGATTATACAATGAGCAGTTCTTC; CDR3aa: CAYTPASGSPGLYNEQFF
d_gene: NA; abundance: NA; v_gene: TRBV28; j_gene: TRBJ1-5; CDR3nt: TGTGCCAGCAGTTCGATCCTCGACGACCCCGGTGGGCAGCCCCAGCATTTT; CDR3aa: CASSSILDDPGGQPQHF
d_gene: NA; abundance: few; v_gene: TRBV9; j_gene: TRBJ1-2; CDR3nt: TGTGCCAGCAGCGGGGGCAGGGACTATGGCTACACCTTC; CDR3aa: CASSGGRDYGYTF
d_gene: NA; abundance: once; v_gene: TRBV5-5; j_gene: TRBJ2-7; CDR3nt: TGTGCCAGCAGCGGTGGACCCGGGAGCTCCTACGAGCAGTACTTC; CDR3aa: CASSGGPGSSYEQYF
d_gene: NA; abundance: NA; v_gene: TRBV21-1; j_gene: TRBJ2-7; CDR3nt: TGTGCCAGCAGCAAAAGCGGGACCTACGAGCAGTACTTC; CDR3aa: CASSKSGTYEQYF
d_gene: TRBD2; abundance: once; v_gene: TRBV4-1; j_gene: TRBJ2-7; CDR3nt: TGCGCCAGCAGCCAGGCCGGGACTAGCGGATCCTACGAGCAGTACTTC; CDR3aa: CASSQAGTSGSYEQYF
d_gene: NA; abundance: few; v_gene: TRBV4-1; j_gene: TRBJ1-2; CDR3nt: TGCGCCAGCAGCCAGTTGGAGGGACAAGCTAACTATGGCTACACCTTC; CDR3aa: CASSQLEGQANYGYTF
d_gene: NA; abundance: NA; v_gene: TRBV14; j_gene: TRBJ1-6; CDR3nt: TGTGCCAGCAGCCAAGATACGTATTCACCCCTCCACTTT; CDR3aa: CASSQDTYSPLHF
d_gene: NA; abundance: once; v_gene: TRBV10-3; j_gene: TRBJ1-1; CDR3nt: TGTGCCATCAGTGAGTTCCAGACGAACACTGAAGCTTTCTTT; CDR3aa: CAISEFQTNTEAFF
d_gene: NA; abundance: NA; v_gene: TRBV5-1; j_gene: TRBJ1-2; CDR3nt: TGCGCCAGCACCTTACAGGGTTCCTATGGCTACACCTTC; CDR3aa: CASTLQGSYGYTF
d_gene: NA; abundance: NA; v_gene: TRBV19; j_gene: TRBJ1-5; CDR3nt: TGTGCCAGTAGTTACCGGGCAGGTCGCAATCAGCCCCAGCATTTT; CDR3aa: CASSYRAGRNQPQHF
d_gene: NA; abundance: few; v_gene: TRBV14; j_gene: TRBJ1-2; CDR3nt: TGTGCCAGCAGCCAAGGGGGGTATGGCTACACCTTC; CDR3aa: CASSQGGYGYTF
d_gene: NA; abundance: once; v_gene: TRBV19; j_gene: TRBJ2-3; CDR3nt: TGTGCCAGTAGTATACAGGATACGCAGTATTTT; CDR3aa: CASSIQDTQYF
d_gene: NA; abundance: once; v_gene: TRBV27; j_gene: TRBJ2-6; CDR3nt: TGTGCCAGCAGTTTATCCCGCTCTGGGGCCAACGTCCTGACTTTC; CDR3aa: CASSLSRSGANVLTF
d_gene: NA; abundance: NA; v_gene: TRBV28; j_gene: TRBJ1-2; CDR3nt: TGTGCCAGCAGTTTCATCCCGGGGGGGGGAAACTATGGCTACACCTTC; CDR3aa: CASSFIPGGGNYGYTF
d_gene: NA; abundance: NA; v_gene: TRBV14; j_gene: TRBJ2-5; CDR3nt: TGTGCCAGCAGCCTGACACAACTTCAAGAGACCCAGTACTTC; CDR3aa: CASSLTQLQETQYF
d_gene: TRBD1; abundance: NA; v_gene: TRBV5-1; j_gene: TRBJ1-1; CDR3nt: TGCGCCAGCAGCTTGGTGTCAGGGGGCGCGGCTGAAGCTTTCTTT; CDR3aa: CASSLVSGGAAEAFF
d_gene: TRBD1; abundance: NA; v_gene: TRBV19; j_gene: TRBJ2-3; CDR3nt: TGTGCCAGTAGTAGCCAACAGGGGCCAGATACGCAGTATTTT; CDR3aa: CASSSQQGPDTQYF
d_gene: TRBD1; abundance: NA; v_gene: TRBV11-2; j_gene: TRBJ1-2; CDR3nt: TGTGCCAGCAGCATCGGACAGGGCTATGGCTACACCTTC; CDR3aa: CASSIGQGYGYTF
d_gene: NA; abundance: few; v_gene: TRBV2; j_gene: TRBJ2-2; CDR3nt: TGTGCCAGCAGCCGAAGGGGTGACACCGGGGAGCTGTTTTTT; CDR3aa: CASSRRGDTGELFF
d_gene: NA; abundance: NA; v_gene: TRBV27; j_gene: TRBJ2-1; CDR3nt: TGTGCCAGCAGTTCCGGGCCACTCTACAATGAGCAGTTCTTC; CDR3aa: CASSSGPLYNEQFF
d_gene: NA; abundance: NA; v_gene: TRBV5-6; j_gene: TRBJ2-3; CDR3nt: TGTGCCAGCAGCCTGACTGGAAATAAAGATACGCAGTATTTT; CDR3aa: CASSLTGNKDTQYF
d_gene: NA; abundance: NA; v_gene: TRBV9; j_gene: TRBJ1-1; CDR3nt: TGTGCCAGCAGCGTAGGGATGAACACTGAAGCTTTCTTT; CDR3aa: CASSVGMNTEAFF
d_gene: NA; abundance: NA; v_gene: TRBV11-2; j_gene: TRBJ1-1; CDR3nt: TGTGCCAGCAGTAACGTATACACTGAAGCTTTCTTT; CDR3aa: CASSNVYTEAFF